This TCR beta chain was sequenced for a study of blood T cell repertoires in COVID-19. Seattle's enrolled individuals joined amid active infection and were then monitored longitudinally. Data came from immunoSEQ multiplex PCR; TCRdb stores just in-frame clones and leaves some out. The data show about 170,000 clones, approximately 80% seen once. The TCR originated in a middle-aged woman with COVID-19, enrolled during active disease. Material for sequencing was peripheral blood.

The CDR3 DNA follows: TGTGCCAGCAGCTTAGTGAGTGGGAGTACGCAGTATTTT. Its protein is CASSLVSGSTQYF. V gene TRBV11-2 combines with J gene TRBJ2-3, with D possibly being TRBD2 (5 bases). The V gene's germline CDR1 is SGHAT and CDR2 FQNNGV. The length of the CDR3 is 13 residues. The V gene lost 1 base and the J gene lost 8 bases, with 10 bases spanning the gap.